This T cell receptor (beta chain) originates from a study of shared clonotypes between healthy human individuals. Overall study findings and caveats: Naive subsets generally had larger estimated richness than memory subsets.

Germline V CDR1 and CDR2: MNHNY, SVGAGI (reference sequence). Trimming removed 6 bases from V and 11 bases from J, with 11 bases in between. CDR3 length: 11 residues. It was at deep level that the assay was run. In replicate PCRs of sorted subsets, 150 to 200 ng DNA, tens of thousands of T cell genomes, was used. Measured with immunoSEQ multiplex PCR; TCRdb has only the in-frame clones, and not every one. The sample includes roughly 1,100,000 clones, about 75% seen only once; the top ten take 1.4% to 1.5%. With regard to this clone: Its antigen remains unidentified.

The material sequenced was memory CD4+ T cells sorted from blood. Subset here: CD45RA-negative fraction. The chain recombines TRBV6-6 with TRBJ1-3; no clear D gene. The TCR comes from a man aged 18 to 29 in good health. CDR3 sequence: CASSGETAIYF. The DNA for the CDR3 is TGTGCCAGCAGCGGCGAAACGGCCATATATTTT.